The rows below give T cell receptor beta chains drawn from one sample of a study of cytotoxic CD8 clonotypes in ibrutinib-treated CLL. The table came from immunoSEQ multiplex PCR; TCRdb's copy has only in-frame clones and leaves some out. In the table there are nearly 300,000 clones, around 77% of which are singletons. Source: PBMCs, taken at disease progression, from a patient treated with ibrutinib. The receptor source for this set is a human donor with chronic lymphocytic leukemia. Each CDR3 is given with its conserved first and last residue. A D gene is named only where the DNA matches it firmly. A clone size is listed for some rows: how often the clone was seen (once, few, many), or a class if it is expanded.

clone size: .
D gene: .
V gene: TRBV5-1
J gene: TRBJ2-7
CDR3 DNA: TGCGCCAGCAGCTTGAATGAGGGGGACGCGCAGTACTTC
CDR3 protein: CASSLNEGDAQYF

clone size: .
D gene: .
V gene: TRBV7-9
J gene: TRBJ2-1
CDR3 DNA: TGTGCCAGCAGATACGCGTGGGATTCCTACAATGAGCAGTTCTTC
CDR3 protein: CASRYAWDSYNEQFF

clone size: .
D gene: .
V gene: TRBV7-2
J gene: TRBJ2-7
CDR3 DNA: TGTGCCAGCAGCCCAGGGTACCCCTACGAGCAGTACTTC
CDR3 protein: CASSPGYPYEQYF

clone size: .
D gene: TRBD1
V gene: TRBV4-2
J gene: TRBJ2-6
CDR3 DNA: TGTGCCAGCAGCCACCCAAAGGGACAGGGGAGCGCTGGGGCCAACGTCCTGACTTTC
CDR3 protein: CASSHPKGQGSAGANVLTF

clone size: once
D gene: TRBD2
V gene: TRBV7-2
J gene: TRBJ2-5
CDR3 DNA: TGTGCCAGCAGCTTAGGTAGCGGGAGCCCCCAAGAGACCCAGTACTTC
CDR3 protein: CASSLGSGSPQETQYF

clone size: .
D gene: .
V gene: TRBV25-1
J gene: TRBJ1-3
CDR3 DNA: TGTGCCAGCAGTGAAATCGGGAACTCTGGAAACACCATATATTTT
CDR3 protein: CASSEIGNSGNTIYF

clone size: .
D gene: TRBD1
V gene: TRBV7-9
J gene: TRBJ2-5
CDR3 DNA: TGTGCCAGCAGACCGACAGGGAGCCGGGAGACCCAGTACTTC
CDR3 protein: CASRPTGSRETQYF

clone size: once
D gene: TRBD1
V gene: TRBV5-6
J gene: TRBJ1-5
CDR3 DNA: TGTGCCAGCAGCGTGGGACAGGCATACAATCAGCCCCAGCATTTT
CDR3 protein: CASSVGQAYNQPQHF

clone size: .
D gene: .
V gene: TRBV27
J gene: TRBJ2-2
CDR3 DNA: TGTGCCAGCAGTTTATCTCTGGTCACCGGGGAGCTGTTTTTT
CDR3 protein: CASSLSLVTGELFF

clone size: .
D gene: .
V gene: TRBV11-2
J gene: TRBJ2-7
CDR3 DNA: TGTGCCAGCACCCAATTCCACGAGCAGTACTTC
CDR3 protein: CASTQFHEQYF

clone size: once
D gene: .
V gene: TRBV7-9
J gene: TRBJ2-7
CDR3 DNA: TGTGCCAGCACCTTGGGGGTTAGCTACGAGCAGTACTTC
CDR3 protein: CASTLGVSYEQYF

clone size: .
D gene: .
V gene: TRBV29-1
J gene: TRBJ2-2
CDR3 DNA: TGCAGCGAAAACACCGGGGAGCTGTTTTTT
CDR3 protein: CSENTGELFF

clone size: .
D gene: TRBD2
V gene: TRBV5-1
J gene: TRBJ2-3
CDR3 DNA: TGCGCCAGCACCGGGCTAGCGGGCGTCACAGATACGCAGTATTTT
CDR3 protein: CASTGLAGVTDTQYF

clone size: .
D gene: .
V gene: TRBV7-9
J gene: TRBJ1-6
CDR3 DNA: TGTGCCAGCAGCGAACAGGGCCCTTCACCCCTCCACTTT
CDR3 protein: CASSEQGPSPLHF

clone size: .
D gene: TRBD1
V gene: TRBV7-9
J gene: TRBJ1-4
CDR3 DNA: TGTGCCAGCAGCTCCACGGACAGGCCGGAGGAAAAACTGTTTTTT
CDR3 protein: CASSSTDRPEEKLFF

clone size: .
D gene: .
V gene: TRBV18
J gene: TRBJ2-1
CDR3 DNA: TGTGCCAGCTCACCTGGGCGTCTAGGGAATGGTGAGCAGTTCTTC
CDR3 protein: CASSPGRLGNGEQFF

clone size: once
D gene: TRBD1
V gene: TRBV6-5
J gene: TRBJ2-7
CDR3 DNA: TGTGCCAGCAGTTACTTCACCGGGACAGGGGGCAACGAGCAGTACTTC
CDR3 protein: CASSYFTGTGGNEQYF

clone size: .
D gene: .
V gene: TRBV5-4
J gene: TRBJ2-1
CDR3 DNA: TGTGCCAGCAGCTTGGTGGGGTACAATGAGCAGTTCTTC
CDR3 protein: CASSLVGYNEQFF

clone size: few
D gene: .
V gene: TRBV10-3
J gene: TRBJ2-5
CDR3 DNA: TGTGCCATCAGTGAGCCGATACAGGGCCGGCGGGAGACCCAGTACTTC
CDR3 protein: CAISEPIQGRRETQYF

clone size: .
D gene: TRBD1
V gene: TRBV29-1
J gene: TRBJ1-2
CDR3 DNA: TGCAGCGCCCCCAGGGACAGGGACCTAGGCTATGGCTACACCTTC
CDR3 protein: CSAPRDRDLGYGYTF

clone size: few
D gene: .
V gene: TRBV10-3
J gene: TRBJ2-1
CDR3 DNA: TGTGCCATCAGTGAGACGGTTGATGAGCAGTTCTTC
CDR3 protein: CAISETVDEQFF

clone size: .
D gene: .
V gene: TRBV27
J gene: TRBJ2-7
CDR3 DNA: TGTGCCAGCAGTTTACGTCGAACCTACGAGCAGTACTTC
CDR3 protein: CASSLRRTYEQYF

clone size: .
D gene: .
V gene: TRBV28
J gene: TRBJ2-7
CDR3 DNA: TGTGCCAGCGCCGATCAGGGGCATAGCTCCTACGAGCAGTACTTC
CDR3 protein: CASADQGHSSYEQYF

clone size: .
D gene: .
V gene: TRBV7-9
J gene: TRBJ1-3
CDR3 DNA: TGTGCCAGCAGCTTACAGGGACCGGGAAACACCATATATTTT
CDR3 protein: CASSLQGPGNTIYF

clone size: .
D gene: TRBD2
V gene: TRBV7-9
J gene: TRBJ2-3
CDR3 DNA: TGTGCCAGCAGCCGACTAGCGGGGGACACAGATACGCAGTATTTT
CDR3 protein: CASSRLAGDTDTQYF

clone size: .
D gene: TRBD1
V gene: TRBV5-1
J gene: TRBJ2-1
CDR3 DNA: TGCGCCAGCAGCTTGGGAGGGGGCCAATACAATGAGCAGTTCTTC
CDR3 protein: CASSLGGGQYNEQFF

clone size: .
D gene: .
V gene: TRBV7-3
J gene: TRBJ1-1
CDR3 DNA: TGTGCCAGCAGCTACTCCCGGGACACTGAAGCTTTCTTT
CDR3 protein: CASSYSRDTEAFF

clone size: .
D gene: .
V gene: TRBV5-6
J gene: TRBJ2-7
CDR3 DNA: TGTGCCAGCAGCTTCGGAGGGATGGGGTACGAGCAGTACTTC
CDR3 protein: CASSFGGMGYEQYF